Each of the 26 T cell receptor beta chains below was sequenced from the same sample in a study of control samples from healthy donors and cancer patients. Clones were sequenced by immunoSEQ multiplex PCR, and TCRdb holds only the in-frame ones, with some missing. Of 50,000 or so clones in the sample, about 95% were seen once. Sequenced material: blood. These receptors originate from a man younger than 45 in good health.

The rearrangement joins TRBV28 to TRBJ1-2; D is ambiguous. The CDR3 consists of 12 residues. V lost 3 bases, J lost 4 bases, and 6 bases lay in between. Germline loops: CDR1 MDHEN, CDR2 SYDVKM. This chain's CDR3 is CASSLNLYGYTF. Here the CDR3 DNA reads TGTGCCAGCAGTTTGAATCTCTATGGCTACACCTTC.

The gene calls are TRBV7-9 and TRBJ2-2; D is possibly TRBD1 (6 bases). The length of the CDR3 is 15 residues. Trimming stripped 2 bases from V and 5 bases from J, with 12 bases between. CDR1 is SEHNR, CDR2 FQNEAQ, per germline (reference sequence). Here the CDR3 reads CASSLRRGRTGELFF. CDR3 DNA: TGTGCCAGCAGCTTACGCAGGGGAAGAACCGGGGAGCTGTTTTTT.

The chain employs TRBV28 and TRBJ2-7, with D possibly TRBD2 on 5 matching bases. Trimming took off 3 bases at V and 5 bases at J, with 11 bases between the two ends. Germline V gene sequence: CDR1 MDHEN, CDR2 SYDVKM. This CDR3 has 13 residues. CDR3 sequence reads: CASSLAGRNEQYF. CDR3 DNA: TGTGCCAGCAGTTTGGCGGGTAGGAACGAGCAGTACTTC.

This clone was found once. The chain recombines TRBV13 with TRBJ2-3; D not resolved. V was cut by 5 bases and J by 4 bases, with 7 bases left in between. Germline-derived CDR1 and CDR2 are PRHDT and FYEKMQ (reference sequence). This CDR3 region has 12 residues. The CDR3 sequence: CASSINPDTQYF. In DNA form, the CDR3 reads TGTGCCAGCAGCATTAACCCAGATACGCAGTATTTT.

The CDR3 nucleotides read TGTGCCAGCAGTGAAGATTCGATAAGGCAGGGGGCTCACACCATATATTTT. Translation gives CASSEDSIRQGAHTIYF. The genes are TRBV6-1 and TRBJ1-3; 8 bases match TRBD1. CDR1 is MNHNS, CDR2 SASEGT, per germline. After removal of 1 base from V and 8 bases from J, the junction contained 13 bases not matched to a gene. The CDR3 length is 17 residues.

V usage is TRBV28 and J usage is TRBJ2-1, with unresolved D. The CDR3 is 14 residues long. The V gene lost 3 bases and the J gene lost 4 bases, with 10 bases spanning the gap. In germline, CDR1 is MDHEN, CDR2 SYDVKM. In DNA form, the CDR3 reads TGTGCCAGCAGTTTGAGCGTGTTTTACAATGAGCAGTTCTTC. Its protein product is CASSLSVFYNEQFF.

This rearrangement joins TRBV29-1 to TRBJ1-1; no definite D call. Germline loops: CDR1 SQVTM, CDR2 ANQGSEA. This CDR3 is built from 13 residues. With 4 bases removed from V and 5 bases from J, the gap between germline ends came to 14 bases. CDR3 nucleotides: TGCAGCGTTGGTAAGGGCGATAGGACTGAAGCTTTCTTT. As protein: CSVGKGDRTEAFF.

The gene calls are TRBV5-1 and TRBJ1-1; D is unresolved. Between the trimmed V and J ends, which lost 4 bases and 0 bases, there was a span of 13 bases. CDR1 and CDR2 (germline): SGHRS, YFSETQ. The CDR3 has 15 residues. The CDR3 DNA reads TGCGCCAGCAGCCGTGGAGGGCTCATGAACACTGAAGCTTTCTTT. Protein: CASSRGGLMNTEAFF.

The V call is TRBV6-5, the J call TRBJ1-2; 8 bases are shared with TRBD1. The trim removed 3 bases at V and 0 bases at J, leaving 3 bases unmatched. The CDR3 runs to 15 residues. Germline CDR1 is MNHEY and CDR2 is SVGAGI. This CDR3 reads CASSYGTGSNYGYTF. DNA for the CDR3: TGTGCCAGCAGTTATGGGACAGGTTCTAACTATGGCTACACCTTC.

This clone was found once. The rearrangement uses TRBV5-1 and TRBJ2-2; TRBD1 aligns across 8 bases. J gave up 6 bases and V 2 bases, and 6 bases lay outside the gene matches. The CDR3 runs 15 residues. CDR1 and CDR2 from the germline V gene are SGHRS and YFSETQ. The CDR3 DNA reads TGCGCCAGCAGCTTCCCAGGGGGCAGGTCCGGGGAGCTGTTTTTT. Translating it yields CASSFPGGRSGELFF.

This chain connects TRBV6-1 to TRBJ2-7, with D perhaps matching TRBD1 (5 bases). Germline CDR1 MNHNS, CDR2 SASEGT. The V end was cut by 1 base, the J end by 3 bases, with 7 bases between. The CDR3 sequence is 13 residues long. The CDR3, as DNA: TGTGCCAGCAGTGAAGAGGGGCTCTACGAGCAGTACTTC. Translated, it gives CASSEEGLYEQYF.

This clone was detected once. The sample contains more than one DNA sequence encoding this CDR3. For the CDR3, the DNA is TGTGCCAGCAGCTTAGGTTACAATGAGCAGTTCTTC. Translating gives CASSLGYNEQFF. This sequence joins TRBV7-9 and TRBJ2-1; no firm D call. V lost 1 base and J 4 bases, leaving 2 bases between the germline ends. The germline gives CDR1 SEHNR, CDR2 FQNEAQ (reference sequence). This CDR3 has 12 residues.

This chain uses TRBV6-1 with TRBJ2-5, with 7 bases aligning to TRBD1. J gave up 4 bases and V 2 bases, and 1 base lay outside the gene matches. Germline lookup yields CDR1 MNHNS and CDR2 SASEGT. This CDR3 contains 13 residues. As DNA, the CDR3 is TGTGCCAGCAGTGAAACAGGGGCAGAGACCCAGTACTTC. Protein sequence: CASSETGAETQYF.

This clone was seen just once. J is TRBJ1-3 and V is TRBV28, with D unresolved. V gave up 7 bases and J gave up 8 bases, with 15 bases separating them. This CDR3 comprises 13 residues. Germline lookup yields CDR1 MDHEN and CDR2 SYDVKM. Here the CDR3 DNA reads TGTGCCAGCAAAGGCAGCATATTTGACACCATATATTTT. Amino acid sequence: CASKGSIFDTIYF.

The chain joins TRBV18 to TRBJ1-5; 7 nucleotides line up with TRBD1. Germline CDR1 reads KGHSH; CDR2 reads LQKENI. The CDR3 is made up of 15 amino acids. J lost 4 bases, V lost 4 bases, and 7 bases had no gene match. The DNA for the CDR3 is TGTGCCAGCTCACATAGGACAGGAGAGAATCAGCCCCAGCATTTT. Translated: CASSHRTGENQPQHF.

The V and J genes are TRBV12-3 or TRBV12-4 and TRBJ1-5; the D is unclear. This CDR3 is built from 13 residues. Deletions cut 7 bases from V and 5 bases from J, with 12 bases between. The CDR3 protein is CASTKSGYQPQHF. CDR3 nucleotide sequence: TGTGCCAGCACCAAAAGCGGATATCAGCCCCAGCATTTT.

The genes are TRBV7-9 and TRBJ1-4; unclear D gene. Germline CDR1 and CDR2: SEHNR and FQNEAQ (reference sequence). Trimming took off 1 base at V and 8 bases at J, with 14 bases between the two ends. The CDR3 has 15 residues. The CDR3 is CASSLGADPREKLFF. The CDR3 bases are TGTGCCAGCAGCTTAGGGGCGGATCCCCGGGAAAAACTGTTTTTT.

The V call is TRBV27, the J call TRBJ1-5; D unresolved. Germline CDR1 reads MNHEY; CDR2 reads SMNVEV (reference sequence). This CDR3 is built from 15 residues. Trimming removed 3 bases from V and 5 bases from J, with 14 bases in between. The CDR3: CASSFLGQWDQPQHF. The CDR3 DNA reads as TGTGCCAGCAGTTTCCTCGGGCAGTGGGATCAGCCCCAGCATTTT.

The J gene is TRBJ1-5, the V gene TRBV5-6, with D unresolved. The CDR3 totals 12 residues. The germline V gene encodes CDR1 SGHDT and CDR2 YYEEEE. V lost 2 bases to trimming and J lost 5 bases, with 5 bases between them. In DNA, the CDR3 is TGTGCCAGCAGCTTTAACGATCAGCCCCAGCATTTT. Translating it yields CASSFNDQPQHF. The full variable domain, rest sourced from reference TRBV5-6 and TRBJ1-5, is DAGVTQSPTHLIKTRGQQVTLRCSPKSGHDTVSWYQQALGQGPQFIFQYYEEEERQRGNFPDRFSGHQFPNYSSELNVNALLLGDSALYLCASSFNDQPQHFGDGTRLSIL.

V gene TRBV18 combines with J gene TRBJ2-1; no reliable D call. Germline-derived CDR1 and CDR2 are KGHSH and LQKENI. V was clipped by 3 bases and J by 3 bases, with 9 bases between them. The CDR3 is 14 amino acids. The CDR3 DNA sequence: TGTGCCAGCTCACCGAGGCAGGACTACAATGAGCAGTTCTTC. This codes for CASSPRQDYNEQFF.

The CDR3 DNA sequence: TGCAGTGCTCGTTCGGGGGATACGCAGTATTTT. Encoded protein: CSARSGDTQYF. The rearrangement joins TRBV20-1 to TRBJ2-3; a weak D match, TRBD2 (5 bases). Trimming left V 5 bases short and J 6 bases short, with 9 bases between. Germline V gives CDR1 DFQATT, CDR2 SNEGSKA (reference sequence). The length of the CDR3 is 11 residues.

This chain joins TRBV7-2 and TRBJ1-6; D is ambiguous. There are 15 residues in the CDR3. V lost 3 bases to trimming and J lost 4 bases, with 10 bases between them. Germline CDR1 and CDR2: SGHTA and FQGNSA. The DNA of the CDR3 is TGTGCCAGCAGCTTGGCTTACAGATATAATTCACCCCTCCACTTT. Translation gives CASSLAYRYNSPLHF.

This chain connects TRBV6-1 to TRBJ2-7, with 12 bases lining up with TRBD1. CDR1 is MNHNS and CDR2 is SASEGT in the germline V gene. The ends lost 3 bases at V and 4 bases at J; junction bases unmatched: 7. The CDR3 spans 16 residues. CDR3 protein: CASSEKWGQGAYEQYF. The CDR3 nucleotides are TGTGCCAGCAGTGAGAAATGGGGACAGGGGGCTTACGAGCAGTACTTC.

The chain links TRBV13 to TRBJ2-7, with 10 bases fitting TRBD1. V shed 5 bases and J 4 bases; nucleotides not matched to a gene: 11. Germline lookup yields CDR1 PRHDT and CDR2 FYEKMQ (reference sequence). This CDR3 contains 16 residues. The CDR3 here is CASSTRLWDRGYEQYF. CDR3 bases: TGTGCCAGCAGCACTAGGCTTTGGGACAGGGGTTACGAGCAGTACTTC.

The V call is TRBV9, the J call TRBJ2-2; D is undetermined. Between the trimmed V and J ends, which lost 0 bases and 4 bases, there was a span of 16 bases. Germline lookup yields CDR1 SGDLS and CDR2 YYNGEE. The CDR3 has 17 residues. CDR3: CASSVDRAGLITGELFF. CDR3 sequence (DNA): TGTGCCAGCAGCGTAGATCGGGCCGGCCTTATCACCGGGGAGCTGTTTTTT.

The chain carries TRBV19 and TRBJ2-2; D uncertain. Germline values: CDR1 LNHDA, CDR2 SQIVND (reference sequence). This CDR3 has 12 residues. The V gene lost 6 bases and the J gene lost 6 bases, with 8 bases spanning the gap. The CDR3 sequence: CASRRVSGELFF. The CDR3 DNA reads TGTGCCAGTAGGCGTGTGTCCGGGGAGCTGTTTTTT.